This section outlines one TCR beta chain sequence together with its context. The target antigen is unknown. V lost 1 base and J lost 5; bases outside the gene matches: 5. This CDR3 is 15 amino acids long. CDR1 SGHRS and CDR2 YFSETQ come from the germline V gene. This record belongs to a study of CD8 T cells in ankylosing spondylitis. Study results and limitations: A TCR beta motif made of eight highly homologous variants seemed typical of ankylosing spondylitis blood.

Each CDR3 protein is one row after TCRdb ran MiXCR on the 5' RACE reads. Of 150,000 to 200,000 distinct CDR3 sequences detected, approximately 13% appear once; the ten largest clones hold about 11%. This sequence was found in a female donor with ankylosing spondylitis or in good health (not recorded which). Sequenced: blood, either unsorted or a sorted T cell fraction (not recorded which). V is TRBV5-1 and J is TRBJ2-3; 9 bases agree with TRBD2. CDR3 nucleotides: TGCGCCAGCAGCTTGCGGGGACTAGCCTTAGATACGCAGTATTTT. Translating it yields CASSLRGLALDTQYF.